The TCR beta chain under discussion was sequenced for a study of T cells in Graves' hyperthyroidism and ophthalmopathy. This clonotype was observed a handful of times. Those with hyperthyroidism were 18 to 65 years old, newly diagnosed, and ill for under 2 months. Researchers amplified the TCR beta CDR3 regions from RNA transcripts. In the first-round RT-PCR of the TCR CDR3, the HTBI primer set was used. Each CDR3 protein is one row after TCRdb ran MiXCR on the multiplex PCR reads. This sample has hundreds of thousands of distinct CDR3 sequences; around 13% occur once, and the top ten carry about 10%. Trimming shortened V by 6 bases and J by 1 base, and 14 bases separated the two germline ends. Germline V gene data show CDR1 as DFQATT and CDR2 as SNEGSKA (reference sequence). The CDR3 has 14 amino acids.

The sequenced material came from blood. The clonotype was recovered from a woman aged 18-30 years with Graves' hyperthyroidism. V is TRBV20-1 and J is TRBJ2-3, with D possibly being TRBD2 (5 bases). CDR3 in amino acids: CSAAPAGRTDTQYF. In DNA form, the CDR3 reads TGCAGTGCCGCCCCTGCGGGTCGCACAGATACGCAGTATTTT.